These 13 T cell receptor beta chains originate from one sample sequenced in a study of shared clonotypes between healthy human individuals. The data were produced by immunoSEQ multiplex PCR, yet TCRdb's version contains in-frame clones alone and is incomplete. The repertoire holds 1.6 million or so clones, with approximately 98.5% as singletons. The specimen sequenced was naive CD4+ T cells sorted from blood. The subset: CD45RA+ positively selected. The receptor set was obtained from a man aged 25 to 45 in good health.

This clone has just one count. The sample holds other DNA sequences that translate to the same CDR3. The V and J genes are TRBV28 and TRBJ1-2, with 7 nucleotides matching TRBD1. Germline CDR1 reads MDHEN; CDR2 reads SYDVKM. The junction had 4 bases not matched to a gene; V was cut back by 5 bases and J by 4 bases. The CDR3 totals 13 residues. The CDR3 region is CASSQGGGYGYTF. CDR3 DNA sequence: TGTGCCAGCAGTCAAGGGGGCGGCTATGGCTACACCTTC.

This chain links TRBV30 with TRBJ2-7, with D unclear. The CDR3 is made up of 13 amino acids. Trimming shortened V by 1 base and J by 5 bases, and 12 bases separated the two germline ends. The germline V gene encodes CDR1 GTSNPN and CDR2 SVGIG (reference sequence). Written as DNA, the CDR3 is TGTGCCTGGAGTGACCTTAGCAGGAACGAGCAGTACTTC. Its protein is CAWSDLSRNEQYF.

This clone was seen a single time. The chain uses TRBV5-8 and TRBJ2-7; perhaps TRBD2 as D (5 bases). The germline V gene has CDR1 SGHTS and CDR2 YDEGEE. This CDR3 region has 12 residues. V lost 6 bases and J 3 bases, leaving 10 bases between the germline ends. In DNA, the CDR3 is TGTGCCAGCACCCGCCGGGGCTACGAGCAGTACTTC. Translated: CASTRRGYEQYF.

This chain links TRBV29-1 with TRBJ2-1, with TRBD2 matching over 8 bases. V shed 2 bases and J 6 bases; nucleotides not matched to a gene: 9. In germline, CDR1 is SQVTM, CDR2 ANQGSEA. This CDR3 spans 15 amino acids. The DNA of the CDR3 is TGCAGCGTTGAACTACCAGCGGGAGTGAGCAATGAGCAGTTCTTC. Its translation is CSVELPAGVSNEQFF.

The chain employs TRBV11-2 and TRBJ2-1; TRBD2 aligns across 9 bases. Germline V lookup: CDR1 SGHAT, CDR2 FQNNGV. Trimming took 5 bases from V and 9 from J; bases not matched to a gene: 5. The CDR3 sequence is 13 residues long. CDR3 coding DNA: TGTGCCAGCAGCCCGACTAGCGGAAGTGAGCAGTTCTTC. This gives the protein CASSPTSGSEQFF.

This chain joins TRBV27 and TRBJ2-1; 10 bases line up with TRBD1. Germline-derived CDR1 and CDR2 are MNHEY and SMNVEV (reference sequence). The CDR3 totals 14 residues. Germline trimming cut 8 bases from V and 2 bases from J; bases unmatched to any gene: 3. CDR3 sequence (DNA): TGTGCCAGCGCAGACAGGGGGCCCTACAATGAGCAGTTCTTC. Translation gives CASADRGPYNEQFF.

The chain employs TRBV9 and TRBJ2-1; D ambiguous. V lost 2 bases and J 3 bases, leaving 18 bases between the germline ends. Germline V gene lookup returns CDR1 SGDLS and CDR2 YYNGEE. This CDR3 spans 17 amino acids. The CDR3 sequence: CASSVAPQLVYYNEQFF. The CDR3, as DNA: TGTGCCAGCAGCGTCGCCCCCCAGTTAGTTTACTACAATGAGCAGTTCTTC.

The chain's CDR3 is CASNPSRGRGGGYGYTF. The CDR3, as DNA: TGTGCCAGTAACCCGTCCAGGGGGCGCGGAGGGGGCTATGGCTACACCTTC. The V gene is TRBV19, the J gene TRBJ1-2, with 8 bases fitting TRBD1. Germline CDR1 and CDR2: LNHDA and SQIVND (reference sequence). V was clipped by 7 bases and J by 4 bases; unmatched bases: 17. This CDR3 contains 17 residues. The full variable domain, its missing parts supplied by reference TRBV19 and TRBJ1-2, is DGGITQSPKYLFRKEGQNVTLSCEQNLNHDAMYWYRQDPGQGLRLIYYSQIVNDFQKGDIAEGYSVSREKKESFPLTVTSAQKNPTAFYLCASNPSRGRGGGYGYTFGSGTRLTVV.

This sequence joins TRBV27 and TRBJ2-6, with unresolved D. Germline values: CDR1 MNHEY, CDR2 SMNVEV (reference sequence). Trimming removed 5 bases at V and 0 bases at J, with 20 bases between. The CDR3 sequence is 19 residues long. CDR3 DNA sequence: TGTGCCAGCAGTGCCCATTGGGGATTTCCAAGCTCTGGGGCCAACGTCCTGACTTTC. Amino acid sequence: CASSAHWGFPSSGANVLTF.

CDR3 coding DNA: TGTGCCAGCAGCTTAGCAGTAGCGGGAGGCCGGCAAGAGACCCAGTACTTC. Protein: CASSLAVAGGRQETQYF. The chain uses TRBV11-2 and TRBJ2-5; 10 nucleotides align to TRBD2. V was clipped by 1 base and J by 2 bases; unmatched bases: 7. The CDR3 extends over 17 amino acids. Germline-derived CDR1 and CDR2 are SGHAT and FQNNGV.

CDR3 in DNA: TGTGCCAGCAGCCCACAGGGACCTGATACCCAGTACTTC. Its protein product is CASSPQGPDTQYF. The chain employs TRBV7-9 and TRBJ2-5, with D perhaps matching TRBD1 (6 bases). In germline, CDR1 is SEHNR, CDR2 FQNEAQ (reference sequence). The CDR3 spans 13 residues. V was clipped by 5 bases and J by 8 bases, with 15 bases between them.

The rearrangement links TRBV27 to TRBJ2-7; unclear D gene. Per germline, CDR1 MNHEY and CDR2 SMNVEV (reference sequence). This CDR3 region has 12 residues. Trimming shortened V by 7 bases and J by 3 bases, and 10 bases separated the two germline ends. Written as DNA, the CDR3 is TGTGCCAGCACTTCACTGAACTACGAGCAGTACTTC. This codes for CASTSLNYEQYF.

In nucleotides, the CDR3 is TGTGCCAGCAGCTCCGACTGGTATGAAGCCGAGCAGTACTTC. Its protein is CASSSDWYEAEQYF. This chain connects TRBV28 to TRBJ2-7, with D unresolved. V was trimmed by 6 bases and J by 6 bases, leaving 18 bases between them. Germline CDR1 MDHEN, CDR2 SYDVKM. The length of the CDR3 is 14 residues.